The next 5 T cell receptor beta chains were all read from a single sample in a study of T cell responses to AZD1222 COVID-19 vaccine (TCRdb year 2021). The label giving this sample's time point can be read as: about 28 days (+/-7) after the second vaccine dose. Library construction relied on the immunoSEQ multiplex PCR assay. What TCRdb holds here is the immuneACCESS table cut down to in-frame rearrangements. Part of the clones is not present; checked against another copy, under half of the missing clones reflect an unresolved V gene, and the others are unexplained. This sample gives under 150,000 clones in total; about 90% of them show up just once. Of the sample, approximately 1.6% falls within the top ten clones. The sequencing here drew on peripheral blood, taken 28 days after the second AZD1222 dose. These TCRs come from an adult who received the AZD1222 COVID-19 vaccine.

This clone was detected a few times. This sequence joins TRBV7-3 and TRBJ2-1; TRBD2 agrees at 9 bases. This CDR3 spans 15 amino acids. Germline V lookup: CDR1 SGHTA, CDR2 FQGTGA. V dropped 5 bases and J dropped 4; count of bases not matched to a gene: 6. The CDR3 is CASSPGLAGYNEQFF. CDR3 nucleotide sequence: TGTGCCAGCAGCCCAGGGCTAGCGGGATACAATGAGCAGTTCTTC. The full variable domain, its missing parts supplied by reference TRBV7-3 and TRBJ2-1, is GAGVSQTPSNKVTEKGKYVELRCDPISGHTALYWYRQSLGQGPEFLIYFQGTGAADDSGLPNDRFFAVRPEGSVSTLKIQRTERGDSAVYLCASSPGLAGYNEQFFGPGTRLTVL.

The gene calls are TRBV6-5 and TRBJ2-7; D gene unclear. Germline CDR1 and CDR2: MNHEY and SVGAGI. This CDR3 has 13 amino acids. The ends were cut back, 6 bases at V and 2 bases at J, with 11 bases in the middle. DNA for the CDR3: TGTGCCAGCAGATGGGATACCACCTACGAGCAGTACGTC. Its translation: CASRWDTTYEQYV.

This rearrangement joins TRBV5-8 to TRBJ1-1, with D possibly matching TRBD1 (6 bases). There are 14 residues in the CDR3. V shed 4 bases and J shed 0 bases, with 10 bases lying between them. Looked up from germline, CDR1 is SGHTS and CDR2 is YDEGEE. CDR3 nucleotides: TGTGCCAGCAGCCGGGACAACATGAACACTGAAGCTTTCTTT. It translates to CASSRDNMNTEAFF.

The chain joins TRBV28 to TRBJ1-2; the D gene is possibly TRBD1 (6 bases). The length of the CDR3 is 14 residues. The V end was cut by 1 base, the J end by 3 bases, with 9 bases between. Germline lookup yields CDR1 MDHEN and CDR2 SYDVKM. CDR3 sequence (DNA): TGTGCCAGCAGTTTATCCGCAGGGGACTATGGCTACACCTTC. It translates to CASSLSAGDYGYTF.

The CDR3 coding sequence is TGTGCCAGCAGCCCCAGACAGAGCAGCTATGGCTACACCTTC. This sequence encodes CASSPRQSSYGYTF. The chain combines TRBV9 with TRBJ1-2; perhaps TRBD1 as D (5 bases). This CDR3 contains 14 residues. With 4 bases removed from V and 4 bases from J, the gap between germline ends came to 14 bases. The germline gives CDR1 SGDLS, CDR2 YYNGEE.